The 15 T cell receptor beta chains presented below share a single source sample, sequenced in a study of CD8 T cells in Susac syndrome. With random hexamers, reverse transcription was performed on about 0.5 to 1 ug of RNA. TCRdb reprocessed the immunoSEQ multiplex PCR reads via MiXCR and lists one record per CDR3 protein. The sample records about 130,000 distinct CDR3 sequences, over 90% being singletons. The sequenced material came from CD8+ T cells from PBMCs. These receptors all stem from a human donor with Susac syndrome.

This sequence joins TRBV12-3 or TRBV12-4 and TRBJ2-3; no firm D call. The CDR3 is 13 residues long. Trimming removed 5 bases at V and 2 bases at J, with 8 bases between. The CDR3 DNA follows: TGTGCCAGCAGTGATACTAACACAGATACGCAGTATTTT. It codes for CASSDTNTDTQYF.

The chain links TRBV7-3 to TRBJ2-6, with 8 bases fitting TRBD1. CDR3 size: 22 residues. Germline assignment: CDR1 SGHTA and CDR2 FQGTGA. V was pared by 7 bases and J by 0 bases, with 23 bases of the junction left unmatched. The CDR3 spells CASTQKGQDAEGSGSGANVLTF. CDR3 nucleotide sequence: TGTGCCAGCACCCAGAAGGGACAGGATGCGGAGGGGTCAGGCTCTGGGGCCAACGTCCTGACTTTC. The entire variable domain, with the rest obtained from reference TRBV7-3 and TRBJ2-6, is as follows: GAGVSQTPSNKVTEKGKYVELRCDPISGHTALYWYRQSLGQGPEFLIYFQGTGAADDSGLPNDRFFAVRPEGSVSTLKIQRTERGDSAVYLCASTQKGQDAEGSGSGANVLTFGAGSRLTVL.

The DNA of the CDR3 is TGTGCCATCAGTTCGCGGGGCCGGGGCGACACTGAAGCTTTCTTT. Its translation: CAISSRGRGDTEAFF. The chain links TRBV10-3 to TRBJ1-1; D possibly corresponds to TRBD1 (5 bases). The germline V gene has CDR1 ENHRY and CDR2 SYGVKD. Trimming removed 5 bases from V and 3 bases from J, with 16 bases in between. The CDR3 covers 15 residues.

The chain joins TRBV4-2 to TRBJ2-7; 8 nucleotides match TRBD2. The germline V gene encodes CDR1 LGHNA and CDR2 YNFKEQ. The J segment lost 3 bases and the V segment lost 2 bases, leaving 3 bases of the junction unmatched. This CDR3 has 14 amino acids. CDR3 DNA sequence: TGTGCCAGCAGCCAAACTAGCGGAAACTACGAGCAGTACTTC. As protein: CASSQTSGNYEQYF.

V gene TRBV6-2 or TRBV6-3 combines with J gene TRBJ2-7; 7 nucleotides match TRBD2. This CDR3 comprises 13 residues. Germline loops: CDR1 MNHEY, CDR2 SVGEGT. The ends lost 5 bases at V and 2 bases at J; junction bases unmatched: 3. CDR3 coding DNA: TGTGCCAGCAGTATAGGACTAGCCTACGAGCAGTACTTC. Protein product: CASSIGLAYEQYF.

The V call is TRBV20-1, the J call TRBJ1-5; D gene uncertain. The CDR3 extends over 14 amino acids. From germline, CDR1 is DFQATT and CDR2 SNEGSKA (reference sequence). Deletions cut 0 bases from V and 5 bases from J, with 11 bases between. CDR3 in amino acids: CSARDSGLHQPQHF. The CDR3 nucleotides are TGCAGTGCTAGAGATAGTGGTCTCCATCAGCCCCAGCATTTT.

J is TRBJ2-1 and V is TRBV6-5; no clear D. Trimming left V 4 bases short and J 10 bases short, with 11 bases between. CDR3 length: 12 residues. Germline CDR1 and CDR2: MNHEY and SVGAGI. The CDR3: CASSSPEREQFF. Written as DNA, the CDR3 is TGTGCCAGCAGTTCCCCGGAAAGGGAGCAGTTCTTC.

The CDR3 reads CASGFTGGGNIQYF. In DNA, the CDR3 is TGTGCTAGTGGTTTCACAGGGGGTGGAAACATTCAGTACTTC. The genes are TRBV12-5 and TRBJ2-4, with 8 bases lining up with TRBD1. Germline CDR1 and CDR2: LGHNT and FRNRAP. The length of the CDR3 is 14 residues. V lost 3 bases and J lost 6; bases outside the gene matches: 4.

The chain links TRBV9 to TRBJ1-2; D call uncertain. Germline lookup yields CDR1 SGDLS and CDR2 YYNGEE. This CDR3 is 13 amino acids long. The V and J ends lost 4 bases and 6 bases respectively, with 13 bases between them. The CDR3: CASSHLGGNGYTF. The CDR3 DNA reads TGTGCCAGCAGCCATCTGGGAGGAAATGGCTACACCTTC. Full variable domain (rest looked up from reference TRBV9 and TRBJ1-2): DSGVTQTPKHLITATGQRVTLRCSPRSGDLSVYWYQQSLDQGLQFLIQYYNGEERAKGNILERFSAQQFPDLHSELNLSSLELGDSALYFCASSHLGGNGYTFGSGTRLTVV.

The chain has TRBV13 and TRBJ2-7; the match to TRBD1 covers 8 bases. This CDR3 contains 15 residues. Unmatched junction bases numbered 7, after V lost 4 bases and J lost 2 bases. Per germline, CDR1 PRHDT and CDR2 FYEKMQ (reference sequence). As DNA, the CDR3 is TGTGCCAGCAGCTCCAGGGGGCATGGGACCTACGAGCAGTACTTC. This codes for CASSSRGHGTYEQYF.

V and J are TRBV12-3 or TRBV12-4 and TRBJ2-7, with a tentative D call TRBD1 (5 bases). The V end was cut by 5 bases, the J end by 2 bases, with 13 bases between. The CDR3 sequence is 14 residues long. CDR3 DNA: TGTGCCAGCAGTCCCCCAGGGAACCCCTACGAGCAGTACTTC. Its translation is CASSPPGNPYEQYF.

This sequence joins TRBV6-5 and TRBJ2-7; no clear D gene. The germline CDR1 and CDR2 sequences are MNHEY and SVGAGI. V lost 0 bases and J 0 bases, leaving 12 bases between the germline ends. The CDR3 runs 16 residues. The CDR3 reads CASSYSLPPSSYEQYF. The CDR3 DNA is TGTGCCAGCAGTTACTCGCTCCCCCCATCCTCCTACGAGCAGTACTTC.

The rearrangement links TRBV29-1 to TRBJ2-3, with D unresolved. V lost 4 bases and J lost 4, with 6 bases in between. CDR1 and CDR2 from the germline V gene are SQVTM and ANQGSEA. There are 11 residues in the CDR3. In nucleotides, the CDR3 is TGCAGCGTTGTCTTGCCAGATACGCAGTATTTT. As protein: CSVVLPDTQYF.

The V gene is TRBV4-1, the J gene TRBJ2-1; D perhaps matches TRBD2 (6 bases). The V end lost 1 base, the J end lost 5 bases, and 9 bases lay between the germline ends. Germline V gene sequence: CDR1 MGHRA, CDR2 YSYEKL. CDR3 length: 14 amino acids. CDR3 sequence (DNA): TGCGCCAGCAGCCAAGGGAGGGAGCACAATGAGCAGTTCTTC. This sequence encodes CASSQGREHNEQFF.

The chain couples TRBV9 to TRBJ1-5; unclear D gene. The germline CDR1 and CDR2 sequences are SGDLS and YYNGEE. Trimming shortened V by 3 bases and J by 1 base, and 8 bases separated the two germline ends. This CDR3 comprises 14 residues. CDR3 sequence: CASSDGQSNQPQHF. CDR3 sequence (DNA): TGTGCCAGCAGCGATGGGCAGAGCAATCAGCCCCAGCATTTT.